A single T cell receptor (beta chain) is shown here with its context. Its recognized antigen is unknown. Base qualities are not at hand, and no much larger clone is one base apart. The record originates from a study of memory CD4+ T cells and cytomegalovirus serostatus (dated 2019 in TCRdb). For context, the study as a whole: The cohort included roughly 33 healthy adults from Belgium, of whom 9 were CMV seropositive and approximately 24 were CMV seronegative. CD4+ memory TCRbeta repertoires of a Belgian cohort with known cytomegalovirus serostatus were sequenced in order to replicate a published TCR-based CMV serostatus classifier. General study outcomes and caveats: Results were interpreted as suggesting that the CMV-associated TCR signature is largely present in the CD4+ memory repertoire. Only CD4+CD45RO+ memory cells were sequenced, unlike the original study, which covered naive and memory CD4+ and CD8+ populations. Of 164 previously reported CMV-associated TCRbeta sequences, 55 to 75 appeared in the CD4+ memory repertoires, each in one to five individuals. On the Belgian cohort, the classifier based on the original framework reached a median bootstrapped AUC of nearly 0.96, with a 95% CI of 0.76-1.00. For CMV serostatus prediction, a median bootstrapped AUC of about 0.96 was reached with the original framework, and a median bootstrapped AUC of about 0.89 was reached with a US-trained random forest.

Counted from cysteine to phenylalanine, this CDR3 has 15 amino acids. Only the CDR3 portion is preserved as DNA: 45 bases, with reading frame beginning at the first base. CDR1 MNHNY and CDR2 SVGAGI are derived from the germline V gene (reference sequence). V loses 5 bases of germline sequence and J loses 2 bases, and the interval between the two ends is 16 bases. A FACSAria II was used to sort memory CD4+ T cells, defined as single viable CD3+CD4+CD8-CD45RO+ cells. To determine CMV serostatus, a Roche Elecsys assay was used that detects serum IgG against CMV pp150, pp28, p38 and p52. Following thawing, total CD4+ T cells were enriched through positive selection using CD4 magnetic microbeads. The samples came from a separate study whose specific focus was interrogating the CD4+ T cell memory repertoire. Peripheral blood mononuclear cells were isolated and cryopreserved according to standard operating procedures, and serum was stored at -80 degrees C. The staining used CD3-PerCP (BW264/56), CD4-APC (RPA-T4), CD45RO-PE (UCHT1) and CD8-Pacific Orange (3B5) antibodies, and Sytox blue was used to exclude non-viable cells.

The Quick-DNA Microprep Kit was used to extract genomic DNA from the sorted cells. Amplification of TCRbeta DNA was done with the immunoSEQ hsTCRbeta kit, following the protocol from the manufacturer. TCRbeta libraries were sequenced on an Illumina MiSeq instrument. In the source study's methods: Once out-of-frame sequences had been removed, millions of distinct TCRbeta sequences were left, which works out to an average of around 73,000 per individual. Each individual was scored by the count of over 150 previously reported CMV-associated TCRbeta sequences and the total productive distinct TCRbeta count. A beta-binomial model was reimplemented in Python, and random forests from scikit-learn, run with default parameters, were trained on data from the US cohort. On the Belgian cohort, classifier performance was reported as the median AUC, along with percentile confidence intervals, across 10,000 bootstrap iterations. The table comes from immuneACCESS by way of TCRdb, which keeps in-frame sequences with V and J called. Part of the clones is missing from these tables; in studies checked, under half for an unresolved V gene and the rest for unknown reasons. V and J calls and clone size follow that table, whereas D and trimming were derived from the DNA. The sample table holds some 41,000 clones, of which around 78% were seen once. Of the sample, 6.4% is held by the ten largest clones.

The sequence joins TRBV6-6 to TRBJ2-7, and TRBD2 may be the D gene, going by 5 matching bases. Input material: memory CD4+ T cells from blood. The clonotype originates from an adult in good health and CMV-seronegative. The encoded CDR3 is CASSVLAGRPYEQYF. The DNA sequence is TGTGCCAGCAGTGTGCTCGCGGGCAGGCCCTACGAGCAGTACTTC.